Below, 14 T cell receptor beta chains from the same sample are listed, as sequenced in a study of PD-1 blockade in classical Hodgkin lymphoma. Time point of the sample: cycle 4 day 1 (C4D1), after less than seven weeks of nivolumab. All the patients suffered relapse after autologous stem cell transplantation, and brentuximab vedotin exposure differed. Some clones are missing from TCRdb's copy, which holds only in-frame ones; the method was immunoSEQ multiplex PCR. In the table there are around 19,000 clones, approximately 80% of which are singletons. The sequences come from peripheral blood mononuclear cells (PBMCs), collected before the fourth cycle of nivolumab. The receptors stem from a human donor with classical Hodgkin lymphoma.

The chain couples TRBV2 to TRBJ2-2, with D hard to call. From germline, CDR1 is SNHLY and CDR2 FYNNEI. The ends were cut back, 8 bases at V and 3 bases at J, with 7 bases in the middle. CDR3 size: 12 residues. The CDR3 nucleotides read TGTGCCAGCCGGGTCGACACCGGGGAGCTGTTTTTT. It translates to CASRVDTGELFF.

This chain links TRBV7-7 with TRBJ2-3; possibly TRBD1 or TRBD2 for D (5 bases each). The CDR3 totals 16 residues. Trimming left V 1 base short and J 0 bases short, with 11 bases between. CDR1 is SSHAT, CDR2 FNYEAQ, per germline (reference sequence). CDR3 DNA: TGTGCCAGCAGCTTAGGAGGGGCAAGAAGCACAGATACGCAGTATTTT. It encodes CASSLGGARSTDTQYF.

This chain joins TRBV5-1 and TRBJ2-1; the match to TRBD2 covers 8 bases. Germline assignment: CDR1 SGHRS and CDR2 YFSETQ. Unmatched junction bases numbered 9, after V lost 2 bases and J lost 8 bases. The CDR3 spans 15 residues. This CDR3 is CASSFPREAGDEQFF. The CDR3 bases are TGCGCCAGCAGCTTTCCGCGGGAGGCCGGCGATGAGCAGTTCTTC.

V is TRBV6-4 and J is TRBJ2-6; TRBD2 is a possible D gene (6 bases). The CDR3 is made up of 16 amino acids. V was trimmed by 3 bases and J by 1 base, leaving 10 bases between them. The V gene's germline CDR1 is MRHNA and CDR2 SNTAGT. The CDR3 DNA reads TGTGCCAGCAGTGAGGGAGGTGGTTCTGGGGCCAACGTCCTGACTTTC. Protein sequence: CASSEGGGSGANVLTF.

V usage is TRBV6-6 and J usage is TRBJ2-3; D may correspond to TRBD1 or TRBD2 (6 bases each). V lost 4 bases, J lost 2 bases, and 16 bases lay in between. The germline CDR1 and CDR2 sequences are MNHNY and SVGAGI (reference sequence). This CDR3 comprises 16 residues. Written as DNA, the CDR3 is TGTGCCAGCAGTTCGATAACGGGGGCGGTCACAGATACGCAGTATTTT. This translates into CASSSITGAVTDTQYF.

The V call is TRBV12-5, the J call TRBJ2-5; 10 bases map to TRBD1. V lost 7 bases to trimming and J lost 3 bases; unmatched junction nucleotides: 8. Germline V gene data show CDR1 as LGHNT and CDR2 as FRNRAP. CDR3 length equals 15 residues. The CDR3 coding sequence is TGTGCTAGTGTCGAATGGGGGACAGGGGAAGAGACCCAGTACTTC. Protein: CASVEWGTGEETQYF. Filled out from reference TRBV12-5 and TRBJ2-5, the complete variable domain reads DARVTQTPRHKVTEMGQEVTMRCQPILGHNTVFWYRQTMMQGLELLAYFRNRAPLDDSGMPKDRFSAEMPDATLATLKIQPSEPRDSAVYFCASVEWGTGEETQYFGPGTRLLVL.

This chain connects TRBV5-1 to TRBJ2-1, with 7 positions matching TRBD2. The CDR3 is 15 residues long. V lost 3 bases and J lost 0; bases outside the gene matches: 3. From germline, CDR1 is SGHRS and CDR2 YFSETQ. CDR3 protein: CASSSTGGSYNEQFF. The CDR3, as DNA: TGCGCCAGCAGCTCCACGGGAGGCTCCTACAATGAGCAGTTCTTC.

This chain uses TRBV30 with TRBJ1-1; D is unclear. The CDR3 spans 14 residues. Germline V gene data show CDR1 as GTSNPN and CDR2 as SVGIG (reference sequence). V dropped 5 bases and J dropped 0 bases, with 13 bases sitting between them. The chain's CDR3 is CAWSSGPLNTEAFF. CDR3 in DNA: TGTGCCTGGTCCTCCGGGCCGCTGAACACTGAAGCTTTCTTT. The complete variable domain, with remaining parts taken from reference TRBV30 and TRBJ1-1, reads SQTIHQWPATLVQPVGSPLSLECTVEGTSNPNLYWYRQAAGRGLQLLFYSVGIGQISSEVPQNLSASRPQDRQFILSSKKLLLSDSGFYLCAWSSGPLNTEAFFGQGTRLTVV.

This clone appeared a single time. The rearrangement uses TRBV7-2 and TRBJ2-7; D is possibly TRBD1 (5 bases). The CDR3 is 14 residues long. The germline CDR1 and CDR2 sequences are SGHTA and FQGNSA. V lost 5 bases to trimming and J lost 5 bases, with 16 bases between them. The CDR3 is CASSVSQGSNEQYF. The CDR3 nucleotides are TGTGCCAGCAGCGTGAGCCAGGGATCCAACGAGCAGTACTTC.

The J gene is TRBJ2-5, the V gene TRBV7-9; 12 bases align to TRBD1. This CDR3 region has 15 residues. Germline V gene lookup returns CDR1 SEHNR and CDR2 FQNEAQ (reference sequence). Germline trimming cut 5 bases from V and 4 bases from J; bases unmatched to any gene: 5. As DNA, the CDR3 is TGTGCCAGCAGCCCGGGACAGGGGGCAGGAGAGACCCAGTACTTC. This encodes CASSPGQGAGETQYF.

This clone showed up just once. This chain links TRBV10-3 with TRBJ2-3, with TRBD1 matching over 7 bases. CDR1 is ENHRY and CDR2 is SYGVKD in the germline V gene. J gave up 2 bases and V 5 bases, and 4 bases lay outside the gene matches. The CDR3 covers 14 residues. This CDR3 reads CAISRQGYTDTQYF. The CDR3 DNA reads TGTGCCATCAGTAGACAGGGATACACAGATACGCAGTATTTT.

Of note for this clone: This CDR3 is also generated by other DNA sequences in the sample. The chain combines TRBV7-2 with TRBJ1-1, with D uncertain. Germline V lookup: CDR1 SGHTA, CDR2 FQGNSA. Trimming shortened V by 2 bases and J by 1 base, and 8 bases separated the two germline ends. The CDR3 runs 14 residues. The DNA of the CDR3 is TGTGCCAGCAGCTTATTGAATAAGAACACTGAAGCTTTCTTT. Translating gives CASSLLNKNTEAFF.

The chain recombines TRBV10-3 with TRBJ2-1; 7 bases are a match to TRBD1. The germline V gene has CDR1 ENHRY and CDR2 SYGVKD. This CDR3 spans 14 amino acids. With V trimmed by 5 bases and J by 5 bases, 6 bases remained unmatched. This chain's CDR3 is CAISRTGTDNEQFF. For the CDR3, the DNA is TGTGCCATCAGTCGAACCGGGACAGACAATGAGCAGTTCTTC.

This clone showed up just once. The CDR3, as DNA: TGTGCCAGCAGTTTATTGCGGCCAAACAATGAGCAGTTCTTC. It specifies CASSLLRPNNEQFF. This sequence joins TRBV27 and TRBJ2-1; D uncertain. CDR3 length: 14 amino acids. V was clipped by 1 base and J by 5 bases, with 9 bases between them. The germline V gene encodes CDR1 MNHEY and CDR2 SMNVEV (reference sequence).